Following are 5 T cell receptor beta chains from one sample sequenced in a study of CD8+ T cells in alopecia areata. Investigators isolated RNA and reverse transcribed it into cDNA to act as the sequencing template. The table came from immunoSEQ multiplex PCR; TCRdb's copy has only in-frame clones and leaves some out. Here the sample spans roughly 200,000 clones, 50% to 65% being singletons. Treatment given: oral pan-JAK inhibitor, 5-10 mg twice daily. This sample comprised CD8+ T cells sorted from blood, obtained at week 24, from a patient treated with tofacitinib. The receptors shown here come from a human donor with alopecia areata.

This clone was seen repeatedly, ten times or more. The V and J genes are TRBV7-8 and TRBJ1-2, with D uncertain. With 1 base removed from V and 8 bases from J, the gap between germline ends came to 11 bases. The CDR3 totals 13 residues. Germline V lookup: CDR1 SGHVS, CDR2 FQNEAQ. CDR3 residues: CASSLGSGGGYTF. CDR3 coding DNA: TGTGCCAGCAGCTTAGGATCGGGAGGAGGCTACACCTTC. The variable domain in full, completed from reference TRBV7-8 and TRBJ1-2, reads GAGVSQSPRYKVAKRGQDVALRCDPISGHVSLFWYQQALGQGPEFLTYFQNEAQLDKSGLPSDRFFAERPEGSVSTLKIQRTQQEDSAVYLCASSLGSGGGYTFGSGTRLTVV.

The chain combines TRBV20-1 with TRBJ2-7, with D hard to call. This CDR3 spans 10 amino acids. V was clipped by 4 bases and J by 7 bases, with 8 bases between them. Germline assignment: CDR1 DFQATT and CDR2 SNEGSKA (reference sequence). CDR3 coding DNA: TGCAGTGCTATTCTTGGGGAGCAGTACTTC. It translates to CSAILGEQYF.

This clone was counted only a few times. V is TRBV7-6 and J is TRBJ2-1; no clear D gene. Germline CDR1 SGHVS, CDR2 FNYEAQ. The CDR3 loop spans 16 amino acids. V lost 5 bases, J lost 8 bases, and 22 bases lay in between. Here the CDR3 DNA reads TGTGCCAGCAGCCCACGCTCTGCGACATATGGGGATGAGCAGTTCTTC. Its protein product is CASSPRSATYGDEQFF.

This chain uses TRBV10-3 with TRBJ2-1; 9 positions match TRBD2. The CDR3 is made up of 17 amino acids. From germline, CDR1 is ENHRY and CDR2 SYGVKD. Unmatched junction bases numbered 12, after V lost 3 bases and J lost 6 bases. In DNA, the CDR3 is TGTGCCATCAGTGAAGTCGAGGCTAGCGGGGTTAGCAATGAGCAGTTCTTC. Translation: CAISEVEASGVSNEQFF.

The chain employs TRBV15 and TRBJ2-5, with D tentatively TRBD1 (6 bases). The germline V gene has CDR1 LNHNV and CDR2 YYDKDF (reference sequence). The CDR3 sequence is 16 residues long. The V gene lost 5 bases and the J gene lost 10 bases, with 26 bases spanning the gap. The CDR3 spells CATSLGRGTVEWSQYF. Written as DNA, the CDR3 is TGTGCCACCAGCTTGGGCAGGGGAACGGTAGAATGGAGCCAGTACTTC.